This T cell receptor beta chain was captured by sequencing in a study of T cell changes during pregnancy in multiple sclerosis. The germline CDR1 and CDR2 sequences are MDHEN and SYDVKM. There are 15 residues in the CDR3. Between the trimmed V and J ends, which lost 6 bases and 6 bases, there was a span of 21 bases. Produced via immunoSEQ multiplex PCR; TCRdb's table is partial and in-frame only. The repertoire holds about 72,000 clones, with 91% as singletons. Sequencing was performed on peripheral blood, taken in the third trimester of pregnancy. The chain is built from TRBV28 and TRBJ2-7, with D maybe TRBD1 (6 bases). The source is a female donor in good health, enrolled as a control in a pregnancy study. CDR3 sequence reads: CASSGTPRVRREQYF. The DNA of the CDR3 is TGTGCCAGCAGCGGGACACCCAGGGTAAGACGCGAGCAGTACTTC.